This record covers a single T cell receptor (beta chain). Antigen: not known. The ViraFEST assay expanded antigen-specific CD4+ T cells with viral peptide pools before sequencing. Scientists isolated CD4+ T cells after an approximately ten-day culture period ended. Every participant took two doses of the BNT162b2 or mRNA-1273 vaccine. Each culture well received a few million PBMC. These cells were then cultured in IMDM with 7.5 to 10 IU/ml IL-2 and 10 ug/ml peptides. On day 3 and again on day 7, half the medium was replaced with IL-2 medium. The data originate from a study of vaccination effects on CD4 cells after COVID-19. TCRdb keeps only in-frame clones here, not all; method: immunoSEQ multiplex PCR. Here the sample spans fewer than 25,000 clones, roughly 80% being singletons. Germline V lookup: CDR1 MNHEY, CDR2 SMNVEV (reference sequence). Trimming removed 2 bases from V and 6 bases from J; junction bases left unmatched: 9. The CDR3 consists of 16 residues.

Whole-study findings and limits: Convalescent patients were scarce in the study, and it lacked early post-infection timepoints.

The source is a human donor who received a COVID-19 vaccine. The chain recombines TRBV27 with TRBJ2-7; 11 nucleotides match TRBD2. The specimen was CD4+ T cells from PBMCs cultured with HCoV-NL63 spike peptides, collected after COVID-19 vaccination. The CDR3: CASSLRTSGSIGEQYF. The CDR3, as DNA: TGTGCCAGCAGTTTACGTACTAGCGGGAGTATCGGCGAGCAGTACTTC.